This T cell receptor beta chain derives from a study of blood T cell repertoires in COVID-19. Study summary: Sources were T cells, B-cell-depleted T cells, or PBMCs; the material itself was cDNA or gDNA.

Original data processing: Nucleated cell counts were estimated from reference gene primer amplification. Here immunoSEQ multiplex PCR was the method, and the copy in TCRdb shows in-frame clones only, minus some. That table supplies the V and J calls and clone size; D and trimming were determined from the DNA. The sample shows 35,000 to 45,000 clones, about 86% of them seen only once. V gave up 10 bases and J gave up 3 bases, with 6 bases separating them. CDR3 size: 11 residues. Germline V gene lookup returns CDR1 MNHEY and CDR2 SVGAGI. The chain combines TRBV6-5 with TRBJ1-4; no clear D gene. The clonotype comes from a man between 65 and 85 years old with acute or convalescent COVID-19. The sequencing input was peripheral blood. CDR3 sequence: CATGANEKLFF. The DNA of the CDR3 is TGTGCCACCGGGGCTAATGAAAAACTGTTTTTT.